One T cell receptor beta chain is described in this entry. UMI-tagged 5'RACE template switching yielded the TCR beta cDNA. Using the 5' RACE reads, TCRdb records one entry per CDR3 protein without DNA. This sample's clone table lists 300,000 to 450,000 distinct CDR3 sequences. The record originates from a study of T cells expressing NK-cell markers. On the study more broadly: Sorted T-cell subsets CD3+CD56+NKG2C+, CD3+CD56+NKG2C- and CD3+CD56-NKG2C+ were TCR beta-sequenced. The study sequenced eight donors, seven HCMV-seropositive and one seronegative.

The CDR3 has 16 residues. The germline V gene encodes CDR1 MNHEY and CDR2 SMNVEV (reference sequence). The chain links TRBV27 to TRBJ2-7; TCRdb calls TRBD1, which cannot be checked without DNA. The receptor was isolated from a man between 18 and 69 years old in good health. The sequenced material came from blood T cells: a sorted CD56 or NKG2C T cell subset, CD4+ or CD8+ T cells, or bulk PBMC T cells (not recorded which). This CDR3 reads CATRYRVHGPFYEQYF.